The 23 T cell receptor beta chains presented below share a single source sample, sequenced in a study of CD8 T cells in ankylosing spondylitis. No antigen has been identified for these receptors. Via MiXCR, TCRdb re-called the 5' RACE reads, giving one row per CDR3 protein. This sample carries 350,000 to 550,000 distinct CDR3 sequences, roughly 27% of them seen once, and the ten largest clones take about 0.89%. Study conclusions and caveats: Characteristic of ankylosing spondylitis blood, it appeared, was a TCR beta motif comprising several highly homologous variants.

The sequenced sample was blood, either unsorted or a sorted T cell fraction (not recorded which). The receptors derive from a male donor with ankylosing spondylitis.

This clonotype has only a few counts. The chain joins TRBV29-1 to TRBJ2-7; no reliable D call. Between the trimmed V and J ends, which lost 7 bases and 5 bases, there was a span of 15 bases. The CDR3 is 12 residues long. CDR1 is SQVTM and CDR2 is ANQGSEA in the germline V gene. Here the CDR3 DNA reads TGCAGCGCTGGATGGGGTGGGGACGAGCAGTACGTC. This encodes CSAGWGGDEQYV.

V and J are TRBV4-2 and TRBJ2-4, with 11 bases aligning to TRBD2. V shed 1 base and J 1 base; nucleotides not matched to a gene: 9. In germline, CDR1 is LGHNA, CDR2 YNFKEQ. This CDR3 has 19 amino acids. The CDR3 loop is CASSQGLAGGGVAKNIQYF. DNA of the CDR3: TGTGCCAGCAGCCAAGGCCTAGCGGGAGGAGGGGTGGCCAAAAACATTCAGTACTTC.

This clonotype was counted a few times. This sequence joins TRBV21-1 and TRBJ2-7; the D call in the table, TRBD1, was not verified against the DNA. TRBV21-1 is termed a pseudogene. The CDR3 has 14 amino acids. The CDR3 loop reads CASSGCRVRKEQYV. In DNA, the CDR3 is TGTGCCAGCAGCGGGTGCAGGGTAAGGAAGGAGCAGTACGTC.

The CDR3 protein is CSGTKKDTQYF. The DNA for the CDR3 is TGCAGCGGCACTAAAAAAGATACGCAGTATTTT. The V gene is TRBV20-1, the J gene TRBJ2-3; D not certain. Germline CDR1 DFQATT, CDR2 SNEGSKA (reference sequence). This CDR3 region has 11 residues.

V gene TRBV18 combines with J gene TRBJ1-5; weak D call: TRBD1 (5 bases). V dropped 1 base and J dropped 0 bases, with 16 bases sitting between them. Germline lookup yields CDR1 KGHSH and CDR2 LQKENI. There are 18 residues in the CDR3. The CDR3 coding sequence is TGTGCCAGCTCACCACGACGGGCGGGGGAGTATAGCAATCAGCCCCAGCATTTT. Protein product: CASSPRRAGEYSNQPQHF.

A word on this clonotype: One junction end does not reproduce the germline sequence, and a read error may be involved. J is TRBJ2-1 and V is TRBV12-3 or TRBV12-4; no clear D gene. This CDR3 has 13 amino acids. The CDR3, as DNA: TGTGCCAGCAGCCCACAAGGCCTTGATGAGCAGCTCTTC. Translating gives CASSPQGLDEQLF.

This clonotype appeared a few times. The chain uses TRBV7-9 and TRBJ1-1; TRBD1 aligns across 7 bases. V trimming: 5 bases; J trimming: 7 bases; junction bases outside the gene matches: 7. Germline assignment: CDR1 SEHNR and CDR2 FQNEAQ (reference sequence). The CDR3 sequence is 13 residues long. The CDR3 DNA sequence: TGTGCCAGCAGCCGAAGGACAGGACATGAAGCTTTCTTT. This translates into CASSRRTGHEAFF.

This clonotype was seen repeatedly, ten times or more. This rearrangement joins TRBV5-1 to TRBJ2-3, with a weak D call TRBD1 (7 bases). Germline CDR1 is SGHRS and CDR2 is YFSETQ. V shed 4 bases and J shed 2 bases, with 11 bases lying between them. The CDR3 loop spans 14 amino acids. The CDR3 protein is CASSQGDSTDTQYF. CDR3 nucleotide sequence: TGCGCCAGCAGCCAGGGGGACTCCACAGATACGCAGTATTTT.

This rearrangement joins TRBV11-1 to TRBJ2-1; 11 positions match TRBD2. The V segment lost 4 bases and the J segment 7 bases; nucleotides outside the gene matches: 15. Germline CDR1 SGHAT, CDR2 FQDESV (reference sequence). The CDR3 extends over 18 amino acids. In DNA form, the CDR3 reads TGTGCCAGCAGCTCCCACTCAGTACTAGCGGGAGAAGGGAATGAGCAGTTCTTC. Translated, it gives CASSSHSVLAGEGNEQFF.

The chain has TRBV27 and TRBJ1-1; no clear D. CDR3 size: 15 residues. Trimming cost V 6 bases and J 0 bases, with 14 bases left between them. Germline V gene lookup returns CDR1 MNHEY and CDR2 SMNVEV (reference sequence). This chain's CDR3 is CASRPRRGMNTEAFF. The CDR3, as DNA: TGTGCCAGCAGGCCTCGACGGGGAATGAACACTGAAGCTTTCTTT.

V usage is TRBV7-9 and J usage is TRBJ2-7; TRBD2 agrees at 11 bases. There are 13 residues in the CDR3. Germline loops: CDR1 SEHNR, CDR2 FQNEAQ (reference sequence). V dropped 3 bases and J dropped 7; count of bases not matched to a gene: 2. The CDR3 bases are TGTGCCAGCAGCTTTACTAGCGGGAGTGAGCAGTACGTC. Translation gives CASSFTSGSEQYV.

The chain has TRBV5-1 and TRBJ2-5, with TRBD2 identical over 14 bases. Germline CDR1 and CDR2: SGHRS and YFSETQ. The CDR3 is 16 amino acids. V shed 4 bases, J shed 1 base, and the junction held 3 bases outside the gene matches. The chain's CDR3 is CASSRGTSGSQETQYF. CDR3 nucleotides: TGCGCCAGCAGCCGCGGGACTAGCGGGAGCCAAGAGACCCAGTACTTC.

This chain's CDR3 is CASSQAGGSNTGELFF. The CDR3 DNA reads TGTGCCAGCAGCCAGGCGGGAGGCTCGAACACCGGGGAGCTGTTTTTT. The V call is TRBV3-1, the J call TRBJ2-2, with 8 nucleotides matching TRBD2. Germline V gene data show CDR1 as LGHDT and CDR2 as YNNKEL (reference sequence). The CDR3 covers 16 residues. The V segment lost 3 bases and the J segment 0 bases; nucleotides outside the gene matches: 3.

The rearrangement uses TRBV11-2 and TRBJ2-5, with D possibly TRBD2 on 5 matching bases. V shed 1 base and J shed 6 bases, with 6 bases lying between them. Per germline, CDR1 SGHAT and CDR2 FQNNGV. The CDR3 extends over 12 amino acids. The CDR3 region is CASSLGEKTQYF. CDR3 DNA: TGTGCCAGCAGCTTAGGGGAGAAGACCCAGTACTTC.

A few counts support this clonotype. This sequence joins TRBV3-1 and TRBJ2-4; D is perhaps TRBD1 or TRBD2 (6 bases each). The CDR3 has 14 residues. V gave up 1 base and J gave up 9 bases, with 13 bases separating them. Germline V gene sequence: CDR1 LGHDT, CDR2 YNNKEL (reference sequence). CDR3 coding DNA: TGTGCCAGCAGCCAAGTTCCACAGGGAGGCATTCAGTACTTC. It is translated as CASSQVPQGGIQYF. The variable domain in full, with the rest retrieved from reference TRBV3-1 and TRBJ2-4, is DTAVSQTPKYLVTQMGNDKSIKCEQNLGHDTMYWYKQDSKKFLKIMFSYNNKELIINETVPNRFSPKSPDKAHLNLHINSLELGDSAVYFCASSQVPQGGIQYFGAGTRLSVL.

The chain uses TRBV10-2 and TRBJ2-7; no reliable D call. Trimming pared 6 bases from V and 7 bases from J, leaving 7 bases between. The CDR3 contains 10 residues. CDR1 is WSHSY, CDR2 SAAADI, per germline. The CDR3 sequence: CASRLREQYF. Here the CDR3 DNA reads TGCGCCAGCAGGTTGCGGGAGCAGTACTTC.

The V gene is TRBV27, the J gene TRBJ2-2, with D uncertain. V was pared by 8 bases and J by 5 bases, with 18 bases between. There are 15 residues in the CDR3. CDR1 is MNHEY, CDR2 SMNVEV, per germline (reference sequence). The CDR3 protein is CASGRHTRITGELFF. CDR3 DNA: TGTGCCAGCGGCAGGCATACGAGGATAACCGGGGAGCTGTTTTTT.

This clonotype was observed a few times. The chain recombines TRBV7-9 with TRBJ2-1; TRBD1 or TRBD2 may be the D gene (6 bases each). This CDR3 comprises 15 residues. V lost 4 bases and J 8 bases, leaving 18 bases between the germline ends. Germline V gene lookup returns CDR1 SEHNR and CDR2 FQNEAQ (reference sequence). The CDR3 DNA is TGTGCCAGCAGCTCACTTACGGGGGCGCACCATGAGCAGTTCTTC. It is translated as CASSSLTGAHHEQFF. The whole variable domain, filled in from reference TRBV7-9 and TRBJ2-1, reads DTGVSQNPRHKITKRGQNVTFRCDPISEHNRLYWYRQTLGQGPEFLTYFQNEAQLEKSRLLSDRFSAERPKGSFSTLEIQRTEQGDSAMYLCASSSLTGAHHEQFFGPGTRLTVL.

This clonotype was recorded a few times. The J gene is TRBJ1-1, the V gene TRBV6-5; TRBD1 is a possible D gene (5 bases). In germline, CDR1 is MNHEY, CDR2 SVGAGI. The V end lost 0 bases, the J end lost 5 bases, and 10 bases lay between the germline ends. The CDR3 is 14 amino acids. CDR3 nucleotides: TGTGCCAGCAGTTACTCGATCAGGGTAACTGAAGCTTTCTTT. Protein: CASSYSIRVTEAFF.

This clonotype was recorded a few times. The chain has TRBV5-1 and TRBJ2-5; no reliable D call. V was pared by 0 bases and J by 2 bases, with 11 bases between. This CDR3 contains 15 residues. The V gene's germline CDR1 is SGHRS and CDR2 YFSETQ. The CDR3 reads CASSLASTLQETQYF. CDR3 nucleotide sequence: TGCGCCAGCAGCTTGGCCTCGACGCTGCAAGAGACCCAGTACTTC. Combining the CDR3 with reference TRBV5-1 and TRBJ2-5 gives the whole variable domain KAGVTQTPRYLIKTRGQQVTLSCSPISGHRSVSWYQQTPGQGLQFLFEYFSETQRNKGNFPGRFSGRQFSNSRSEMNVSTLELGDSALYLCASSLASTLQETQYFGPGTRLLVL.

J is TRBJ2-5 and V is TRBV24-1, with 12 bases that match TRBD2. Germline trimming cut 2 bases from V and 0 bases from J; bases unmatched to any gene: 9. CDR3 length equals 19 residues. In germline, CDR1 is KGHDR, CDR2 SFDVKD. The CDR3 region is CATSDSGLAGNRYQETQYF. The CDR3 bases are TGTGCCACCAGTGATTCCGGACTAGCGGGAAACCGGTACCAAGAGACCCAGTACTTC.

Of note for this clonotype: A read error may account for a junction end that differs from germline. This rearrangement joins TRBV20-1 to TRBJ2-7; D is possibly TRBD2 (6 bases). This CDR3 contains 13 residues. From germline, CDR1 is DFQATT and CDR2 SNEGSKA (reference sequence). The chain's CDR3 is CSARATSSYGQYF. The CDR3 DNA reads as TGCAGTGCTAGAGCCACTAGCTCTTACGGGCAGTACTTC.

The gene calls are TRBV20-1 and TRBJ2-1, with D perhaps TRBD2 (5 bases). This CDR3 is 11 amino acids long. Germline CDR1 reads DFQATT; CDR2 reads SNEGSKA (reference sequence). V dropped 6 bases and J dropped 10 bases, with 13 bases sitting between them. The DNA for the CDR3 is TGCAGTGCCTTGGGAGTACGGGAGCAGTTCTTC. This gives the protein CSALGVREQFF.